The sequence of this T cell receptor beta chain was determined in a study of cytomegalovirus exposure and HLA in healthy donors. Points from the study as a whole: The study labeled about 160 TCR beta chains cytomegalovirus-associated. It was found in a later analysis that first-cohort TCR clusters tended to co-occur in the 120 validation repertoires. Most observed TCR sequences were rare, whereas some public TCRs were detected in many donors. Reports described diagnosis of cytomegalovirus status by the classifier as highly specific and sensitive.

J gave up 5 bases and V 4 bases, and 8 bases lay outside the gene matches. Germline V CDR1 and CDR2: GTSNPN, SVGIG (reference sequence). The CDR3 loop spans 15 amino acids. Concerning this clone: Its antigen is currently unknown.

Measured with immunoSEQ multiplex PCR; TCRdb has only the in-frame clones, and not every one. This sample has tens of thousands of clones, with approximately 90% found just once. Material: PBMCs. The clonotype was recovered from a man aged 18 to 30 in good health and CMV-seronegative. The genes are TRBV30 and TRBJ2-5; 12 bases fit TRBD1. The CDR3 bases are TGTGCCTGGAACCGCCGGGACAGGGGGCAGGAGACCCAGTACTTC. Its translation: CAWNRRDRGQETQYF.